This T cell receptor beta chain was captured in a study of blood T cell repertoires in COVID-19. Turning to the study itself: T cells, B-cell-depleted T cells, or PBMCs supplied cDNA or gDNA.

Adults between about 18 and 95 years of age took part from 20 to 25 US areas. Which cohort a participant joined came from the clinical history participants gave. With 5 bases removed from V and 3 bases from J, the gap between germline ends came to 13 bases. This CDR3 contains 14 residues. Germline loops: CDR1 SEHNR, CDR2 FQNEAQ (reference sequence). How the authors handled the data: Amplified reference gene primers provided the basis for estimating nucleated cell counts. Sequencing was performed with immunoSEQ multiplex PCR; in TCRdb, only in-frame clones are kept and a portion is missing. The DNA gave D and trimming, while V, J and clone size come from that table. The sample yields roughly 400,000 clones, 90% seen once.

The chain carries TRBV7-9 and TRBJ1-1; D is possibly TRBD1 (6 bases). The TCR sequence derives from a young man who had recovered from COVID-19. Sequencing was done on a sample of PBMCs or T cells enriched from blood (not recorded which). CDR3 in DNA: TGTGCCAGCAGCCAGGGATCAGGGGACACTGAAGCTTTCTTT. The encoded protein is CASSQGSGDTEAFF.